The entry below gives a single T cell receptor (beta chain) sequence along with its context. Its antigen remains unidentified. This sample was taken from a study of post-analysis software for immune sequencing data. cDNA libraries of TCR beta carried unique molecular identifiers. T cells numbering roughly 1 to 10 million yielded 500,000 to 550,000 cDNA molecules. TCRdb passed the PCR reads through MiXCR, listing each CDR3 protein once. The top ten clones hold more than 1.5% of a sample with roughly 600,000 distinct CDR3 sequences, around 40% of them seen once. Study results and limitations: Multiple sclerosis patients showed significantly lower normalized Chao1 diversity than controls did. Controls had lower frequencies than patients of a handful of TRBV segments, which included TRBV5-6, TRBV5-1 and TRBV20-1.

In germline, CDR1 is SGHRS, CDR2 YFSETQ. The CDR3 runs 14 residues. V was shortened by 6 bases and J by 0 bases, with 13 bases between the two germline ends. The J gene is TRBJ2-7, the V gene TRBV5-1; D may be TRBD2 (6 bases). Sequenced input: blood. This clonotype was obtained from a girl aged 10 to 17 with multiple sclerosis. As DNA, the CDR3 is TGCGCCAGCACACGGGGGTATAGCTCCTACGAGCAGTACTTC. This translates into CASTRGYSSYEQYF.